These 17 T cell receptor beta chains share one sample of origin, sequenced in a study of blood T cell repertoires in COVID-19. TCRdb's table, derived via immunoSEQ multiplex PCR, lists solely in-frame clones and lacks some. This table holds 150,000 to 200,000 clones, around 80% found once. Input material: peripheral blood. These receptors came from a man between 65 and 85 years old with active or convalescent COVID-19.

The V and J genes are TRBV6-2 or TRBV6-3 and TRBJ2-5, with D possibly being TRBD1 (6 bases). Deletions cut 3 bases from V and 0 bases from J, with 29 bases between. The germline V gene encodes CDR1 MNHEY and CDR2 SVGEGT. The CDR3 spans 21 residues. The CDR3, as DNA: TGTGCCAGCAGTTATCCCGCGGGTAGCTGGACAGCCAGTTTGTACCAAGAGACCCAGTACTTC. Its translation is CASSYPAGSWTASLYQETQYF.

V and J are TRBV3-1 (or the pseudogene TRBV3-2) and TRBJ2-7; D possibly corresponds to TRBD2 (5 bases). Trimming took off 1 base at V and 2 bases at J, with 12 bases between the two ends. Germline V lookup: CDR1 LGHDT, CDR2 YNNKEL (reference sequence). There are 15 residues in the CDR3. CDR3 sequence reads: CASSQAGFLPYEQYF. Here the CDR3 DNA reads TGTGCCAGCAGCCAAGCGGGGTTTTTGCCCTACGAGCAGTACTTC.

The sample holds many counts of this clone. V gene TRBV14 combines with J gene TRBJ2-2, with D maybe TRBD2 (6 bases). Trimming removed 3 bases from V and 5 bases from J, with 13 bases in between. CDR1 SGHDN and CDR2 FVKESK come from the germline V gene. CDR3 length equals 15 residues. The CDR3 DNA is TGTGCCAGCAGCCAGCGGGACCCGGGGACCGGGGAGCTGTTTTTT. Protein product: CASSQRDPGTGELFF.

CDR3 DNA sequence: TGTGCCAGCCTCCCTACCGGAGACACTGAAGCTTTCTTT. Its translation is CASLPTGDTEAFF. The J gene is TRBJ1-1, the V gene TRBV18; D remains unclear. This CDR3 spans 13 amino acids. With 8 bases removed from V and 3 bases from J, the gap between germline ends came to 13 bases. CDR1 and CDR2 from the germline V gene are KGHSH and LQKENI.

V gene TRBV4-3 combines with J gene TRBJ1-4, with 8 nucleotides matching TRBD1. V gave up 4 bases and J gave up 4 bases; unmatched junction bases: 8. The CDR3 consists of 16 residues. The V gene's germline CDR1 is LGHNA and CDR2 YSLEER. The CDR3 region is CASSPRGTGYNEKLFF. In DNA form, the CDR3 reads TGCGCCAGCAGCCCCAGGGGGACAGGTTATAATGAAAAACTGTTTTTT.

The chain uses TRBV7-9 and TRBJ1-4; the D gene is possibly TRBD1 (6 bases). Trimming shortened V by 8 bases and J by 6 bases, and 16 bases separated the two germline ends. Per the germline V gene, CDR1 is SEHNR and CDR2 is FQNEAQ (reference sequence). This CDR3 region has 14 residues. The CDR3: CASWGRGADEKLFF. The CDR3 DNA follows: TGTGCCAGCTGGGGCCGGGGGGCTGATGAAAAACTGTTTTTT.

V is TRBV6-5 and J is TRBJ1-5; D is ambiguous. The CDR3 sequence is 13 residues long. Trimming stripped 4 bases from V and 10 bases from J, with 14 bases between. Germline loops: CDR1 MNHEY, CDR2 SVGAGI. The CDR3 region is CASSLTDTDPQHF. Written as DNA, the CDR3 is TGTGCCAGCAGTTTAACAGACACCGATCCCCAGCATTTT.

The chain combines TRBV25-1 with TRBJ1-3; D is possibly TRBD1 (5 bases). The V gene's germline CDR1 is MGHDK and CDR2 SYGVNS. Trimming pared 3 bases from V and 2 bases from J, leaving 8 bases between. The CDR3 spans 14 residues. The CDR3 spells CASSDSRAGNTIYF. The CDR3 region has the DNA TGTGCCAGCAGTGACAGCAGGGCTGGAAACACCATATATTTT. Combining the CDR3 with reference TRBV25-1 and TRBJ1-3 gives the whole variable domain EADIYQTPRYLVIGTGKKITLECSQTMGHDKMYWYQQDPGMELHLIHYSYGVNSTEKGDLSSESTVSRIRTEHFPLTLESARPSHTSQYLCASSDSRAGNTIYFGEGSWLTVV.

The rearrangement links TRBV7-9 to TRBJ2-5, with D possibly being TRBD2 (6 bases). Trimming removed 6 bases at V and 3 bases at J, with 20 bases between. The CDR3 has 16 amino acids. CDR1 is SEHNR, CDR2 FQNEAQ, per germline (reference sequence). CDR3 amino acids: CASSPGLTSLKETQYF. CDR3 DNA: TGTGCCAGCAGTCCTGGACTAACGTCTTTAAAAGAGACCCAGTACTTC.

This rearrangement joins TRBV2 to TRBJ2-7, with D maybe TRBD1 (5 bases). Germline lookup yields CDR1 SNHLY and CDR2 FYNNEI. CDR3 length equals 14 residues. V shed 4 bases and J shed 1 base, with 11 bases lying between them. DNA of the CDR3: TGTGCCAGCAGTGGTACAGGTTTATCCTACGAGCAGTACTTC. Translation gives CASSGTGLSYEQYF. The full variable domain, completed using reference TRBV2 and TRBJ2-7, is EPEVTQTPSHQVTQMGQEVILRCVPISNHLYFYWYRQILGQKVEFLVSFYNNEISEKSEIFDDQFSVERPDGSNFTLKIRSTKLEDSAMYFCASSGTGLSYEQYFGPGTRLTVT.

This clone has only one observation. The J gene is TRBJ2-2, the V gene TRBV6-9; 8 nucleotides align to TRBD2. Per germline, CDR1 MNHGY and CDR2 SVAAGI. The CDR3 is made up of 14 amino acids. CDR3 DNA: TGTGCAGACTTCGTCCCTAGCGGGCCCGGGGAGCTGTTTTTT. As protein: CADFVPSGPGELFF.

The chain employs TRBV6-6 and TRBJ2-3, with 13 bases that match TRBD2. Looked up from germline, CDR1 is MNHNY and CDR2 is SVGAGI (reference sequence). The CDR3 runs to 16 residues. The V and J ends lost 5 bases and 4 bases, in that order; junction bases with no gene match: 6. As DNA, the CDR3 is TGTGCCAGCAGTCTGACTAGCGGGAGGATAGCAGATACGCAGTATTTT. This gives the protein CASSLTSGRIADTQYF.

The rearrangement joins TRBV29-1 to TRBJ1-4, with 11 nucleotides matching TRBD1. J lost 7 bases, V lost 7 bases, and 5 bases had no gene match. Germline V gives CDR1 SQVTM, CDR2 ANQGSEA. The CDR3 has 13 amino acids. DNA for the CDR3: TGCAGCGCCGTAGGACAGGGGGCTGAAAAACTGTTTTTT. Translation: CSAVGQGAEKLFF.

This chain uses TRBV10-3 with TRBJ1-1; possibly TRBD1 for D (5 bases). CDR3 length: 13 amino acids. Germline CDR1 and CDR2: ENHRY and SYGVKD. The V end was cut by 8 bases, the J end by 5 bases, with 15 bases between. The CDR3 sequence is CAIGRGGVTEAFF. The CDR3 nucleotides are TGTGCCATCGGGAGGGGAGGAGTGACTGAAGCTTTCTTT.

The genes are TRBV6-5 and TRBJ2-7, with unresolved D. Germline loops: CDR1 MNHEY, CDR2 SVGAGI. V was clipped by 2 bases and J by 3 bases, with 11 bases between them. The CDR3 sequence is 14 residues long. DNA for the CDR3: TGTGCCAGCAGTTACCGGCCAAACAGCTACGAGCAGTACTTC. It translates to CASSYRPNSYEQYF.

CDR3 protein: CASSGGTSGNYEQYF. The DNA of the CDR3 is TGTGCCAGCAGCGGTGGGACTAGCGGGAACTACGAGCAGTACTTC. The chain recombines TRBV28 with TRBJ2-7; 13 nucleotides agree with TRBD2. Germline CDR1 reads MDHEN; CDR2 reads SYDVKM. The CDR3 sequence is 15 residues long. Losses at the gene ends were 6 bases for V and 3 bases for J; bases not matched to a gene: 5.

The chain links TRBV5-6 to TRBJ2-7, with 13 bases fitting TRBD2. Germline CDR1 and CDR2: SGHDT and YYEEEE. Trimming took 0 bases from V and 0 from J; bases not matched to a gene: 3. This CDR3 spans 17 amino acids. DNA of the CDR3: TGTGCCAGCAGCTTGGGACTAGCGGGGGGTAGCTCCTACGAGCAGTACTTC. Translated: CASSLGLAGGSSYEQYF.